Below, 22 T cell receptor beta chains from the same sample are listed, as sequenced in a study of blood T cell repertoires in COVID-19. Libraries were prepared by immunoSEQ multiplex PCR; TCRdb keeps only in-frame clonotypes and omits some of them. This table holds approximately 150,000 clones, 60% to 85% found once. The source material was peripheral blood. Every receptor here comes from a woman in her fifties or sixties with acute or convalescent COVID-19.

This clone has just one count. Here the CDR3 DNA reads TGTGCCAGCAGGAGACGTGGCCGGGAGTCGACTAGTGGGATTTCCTACGAGCAGTACTTC. Translation: CASRRRGRESTSGISYEQYF. V is TRBV7-8 and J is TRBJ2-7; weak D call: TRBD2 (6 bases). Germline assignment: CDR1 SGHVS and CDR2 FQNEAQ. The CDR3 contains 20 residues. The ends were cut back, 6 bases at V and 1 base at J, with 31 bases in the middle.

The V call is TRBV29-1, the J call TRBJ2-2, with D uncertain. The CDR3 is 13 amino acids. Trimming took off 3 bases at V and 1 base at J, with 6 bases between the two ends. From germline, CDR1 is SQVTM and CDR2 ANQGSEA. The CDR3 DNA reads as TGCAGCGTTGAGCAGAAGAACACCGGGGAGCTGTTTTTT. Its protein is CSVEQKNTGELFF.

The chain links TRBV5-6 to TRBJ1-6, with a possible D match to TRBD1 (6 bases). Trimming stripped 4 bases from V and 10 bases from J, with 15 bases between. The CDR3 contains 14 residues. Germline values: CDR1 SGHDT, CDR2 YYEEEE. As DNA, the CDR3 is TGTGCCAGCAGCAGGGGACAAGGACGATCACCCCTCCACTTT. This encodes CASSRGQGRSPLHF.

The chain links TRBV2 to TRBJ2-1, with 10 bases lining up with TRBD1. V dropped 4 bases and J dropped 7; count of bases not matched to a gene: 7. The CDR3 length is 15 residues. Germline V gives CDR1 SNHLY, CDR2 FYNNEI. The CDR3 region has the DNA TGTGCCAGCAGTGCGGACAGGGGGTCTTGGAATGAGCAGTTCTTC. Amino acids: CASSADRGSWNEQFF.

V and J are TRBV10-3 and TRBJ2-5, with TRBD1 matching 12 bases. V gave up 6 bases and J gave up 2 bases; unmatched junction bases: 7. Germline CDR1 ENHRY, CDR2 SYGVKD. The length of the CDR3 is 16 residues. CDR3 in DNA: TGTGCCATCAGACAAGGGACAGGGGGCGGGCAAGAGACCCAGTACTTC. Translating gives CAIRQGTGGGQETQYF.

This chain connects TRBV3-1 (or the pseudogene TRBV3-2) to TRBJ1-3, with TRBD1 as a possible D gene (6 bases). Trimming removed 4 bases from V and 0 bases from J, with 13 bases in between. The CDR3 is 16 residues long. Germline CDR1 reads LGHDT; CDR2 reads YNNKEL (reference sequence). CDR3 loop: CASSLKDRSSGNTIYF. DNA for the CDR3: TGTGCCAGCAGCCTGAAAGACAGGAGCTCTGGAAACACCATATATTTT.

V and J are TRBV10-3 and TRBJ2-1, with D perhaps TRBD2 (6 bases). The CDR3 is 16 residues long. Germline values: CDR1 ENHRY, CDR2 SYGVKD. The V and J ends lost 5 bases and 0 bases respectively, with 14 bases between them. The CDR3: CAISRSGQSSYNEQFF. CDR3 nucleotides: TGTGCCATCAGTAGAAGCGGGCAGAGCTCCTACAATGAGCAGTTCTTC.

As for this clone: An end of the junction differs from the germline gene, which may be a read error. This sequence joins TRBV23-1 and TRBJ1-6; possible D gene TRBD1, 6 bases. TRBV23-1 belongs to the ORF category, with a function that is uncertain. The CDR3 totals 17 residues. In DNA, the CDR3 is TGTATTAGAACCGAAGAGCCCGGGACACGATTTAATTCACCCCTCCACTTT. It is translated as CIRTEEPGTRFNSPLHF.

V and J are TRBV4-1 and TRBJ2-1; the D gene is possibly TRBD2 (6 bases). V was pared by 4 bases and J by 8 bases, with 9 bases between. The CDR3 consists of 12 residues. CDR1 is MGHRA and CDR2 is YSYEKL in the germline V gene. CDR3 DNA: TGCGCCAGCAGCCCCGGGGGTGATGAGCAGTTCTTC. Protein sequence: CASSPGGDEQFF.

This clone was counted a single time. V is TRBV11-2 and J is TRBJ2-1, with 10 bases aligning to TRBD2. CDR1 and CDR2 (germline): SGHAT, FQNNGV. Unmatched junction bases numbered 5, after V lost 5 bases and J lost 7 bases. The CDR3 runs to 14 residues. The chain's CDR3 is CASSPTSGLNEQFF. CDR3 in DNA: TGTGCCAGCAGCCCGACTAGCGGGTTAAATGAGCAGTTCTTC.

This sequence joins TRBV19 and TRBJ1-3, with TRBD1 as a possible D gene (6 bases). Trimming cost V 11 bases and J 2 bases, with 19 bases left between them. The CDR3 has 15 residues. Germline lookup yields CDR1 LNHDA and CDR2 SQIVND (reference sequence). CDR3 protein: CASTGTNLPGNTIYF. The CDR3 bases are TGTGCCTCGACCGGGACAAACTTACCTGGAAACACCATATATTTT.

This clone was seen just once. V usage is TRBV28 and J usage is TRBJ2-2; 8 bases map to TRBD1. The CDR3 totals 15 residues. Germline CDR1 reads MDHEN; CDR2 reads SYDVKM. The V segment lost 1 base and the J segment 6 bases; nucleotides outside the gene matches: 4. Here the CDR3 DNA reads TGTGCCAGCAGTTTATCGGTCAGGGGGCCCGGGGAGCTGTTTTTT. Translation: CASSLSVRGPGELFF.

The rearrangement links TRBV28 to TRBJ2-6; TRBD1 agrees at 9 bases. The junction had 5 bases not matched to a gene; V was cut back by 5 bases and J by 0 bases. The V gene's germline CDR1 is MDHEN and CDR2 SYDVKM. The CDR3 length is 17 residues. The CDR3 reads CASSGWGQGSGANVLTF. CDR3 DNA sequence: TGTGCCAGCAGTGGGTGGGGACAGGGCTCTGGGGCCAACGTCCTGACTTTC. The variable domain in full, completed from reference TRBV28 and TRBJ2-6, reads DVKVTQSSRYLVKRTGEKVFLECVQDMDHENMFWYRQDPGLGLRLIYFSYDVKMKEKGDIPEGYSVSREKKERFSLILESASTNQTSMYLCASSGWGQGSGANVLTFGAGSRLTVL.

V is TRBV6-2 or TRBV6-3 and J is TRBJ2-5; 7 bases are shared with TRBD2. V shed 5 bases, J shed 14 bases, and the junction held 11 bases outside the gene matches. Per germline, CDR1 MNHEY and CDR2 SVGEGT. The CDR3 is 12 amino acids. CDR3 amino acids: CASSTVRQREYF. CDR3 nucleotide sequence: TGTGCCAGCAGTACGGTCAGGCAGCGGGAATACTTC.

In nucleotides, the CDR3 is TGTGCCAGCAGCCAAGCGGACAGGGGGGAGACCCAGTACTTC. This sequence encodes CASSQADRGETQYF. The chain uses TRBV4-2 and TRBJ2-5; TRBD1 agrees at 10 bases. CDR1 is LGHNA and CDR2 is YNFKEQ in the germline V gene. The CDR3 has 14 amino acids. V gave up 1 base and J gave up 5 bases; unmatched junction bases: 1.

The chain carries TRBV30 and TRBJ2-5; 7 bases agree with TRBD1. Germline V gene sequence: CDR1 GTSNPN, CDR2 SVGIG (reference sequence). Losses at the gene ends were 6 bases for V and 5 bases for J; bases not matched to a gene: 12. The CDR3 sequence is 14 residues long. The CDR3 sequence: CACEGGIARETQYF. In DNA form, the CDR3 reads TGTGCCTGTGAAGGGGGCATCGCAAGGGAGACCCAGTACTTC.

The chain couples TRBV5-1 to TRBJ1-4; TRBD1 matches at 7 bases. Per the germline V gene, CDR1 is SGHRS and CDR2 is YFSETQ. J was trimmed by 5 bases and V by 4 bases; bases with no gene match: 8. CDR3 size: 15 residues. CDR3 sequence: CASSSSDRANEKLFF. CDR3 sequence (DNA): TGCGCCAGCAGCAGCTCCGACAGGGCCAATGAAAAACTGTTTTTT.

V gene TRBV2 combines with J gene TRBJ2-5; 10 positions agree with TRBD2. V lost 6 bases, J lost 1 base, and 8 bases stayed unmatched. The CDR3 length is 16 residues. The germline CDR1 and CDR2 sequences are SNHLY and FYNNEI. The DNA of the CDR3 is TGTGCCAGCAGCGCACTAGCGGGAATAGGCCAAGAGACCCAGTACTTC. The encoded protein is CASSALAGIGQETQYF. Full variable domain (rest looked up from reference TRBV2 and TRBJ2-5): EPEVTQTPSHQVTQMGQEVILRCVPISNHLYFYWYRQILGQKVEFLVSFYNNEISEKSEIFDDQFSVERPDGSNFTLKIRSTKLEDSAMYFCASSALAGIGQETQYFGPGTRLLVL.

In DNA form, the CDR3 reads TGTGCCAGCACCCTACGGAAGCGGGTCTTTAATGAGCAGTTCTTC. Amino acid sequence: CASTLRKRVFNEQFF. The chain recombines TRBV28 with TRBJ2-1; D possibly corresponds to TRBD2 (6 bases). Trimming stripped 7 bases from V and 7 bases from J, with 20 bases between. The CDR3 loop spans 15 amino acids. Germline V gene sequence: CDR1 MDHEN, CDR2 SYDVKM.

This chain connects TRBV28 to TRBJ1-6, with a weak D call TRBD1 (6 bases). Germline V gives CDR1 MDHEN, CDR2 SYDVKM. This CDR3 has 15 amino acids. V was clipped by 4 bases and J by 9 bases, with 16 bases between them. CDR3 coding DNA: TGTGCCAGCAGTTGGACAGAAGAGGTTCGTTCACCCCTCCACTTT. The encoded protein is CASSWTEEVRSPLHF.

The chain joins TRBV27 to TRBJ2-3; TRBD2 matches at 16 bases. Germline V CDR1 and CDR2: MNHEY, SMNVEV (reference sequence). With 5 bases clipped from V and 1 base from J, the junction kept 9 bases outside the gene matches. The CDR3 runs 19 residues. The CDR3 DNA sequence: TGTGCCAGCAGTCTGGGACTAGCGGGAGGGGGTTTCGGCACAGATACGCAGTATTTT. It codes for CASSLGLAGGGFGTDTQYF.

V usage is TRBV5-1 and J usage is TRBJ2-2, with 7 bases matching TRBD2. The CDR3 sequence is 13 residues long. The V and J ends lost 6 bases and 5 bases, in that order; junction bases with no gene match: 4. In germline, CDR1 is SGHRS, CDR2 YFSETQ. CDR3 in amino acids: CASIGGGTGELFF. The CDR3 bases are TGCGCCAGCATCGGGGGAGGGACCGGGGAGCTGTTTTTT.